The rows below give T cell receptor beta chains drawn from one sample of a study of beta chain features in type 1 diabetes. The table came from immunoSEQ multiplex PCR; TCRdb's copy has only in-frame clones and leaves some out. The table has about 710,000 clones, around an eighth seen once; the top ten hold 0.03% to 0.04%. Sequenced sample: naive CD4+ T cells from blood. These receptors all stem from a man aged 18-30 years with type 1 diabetes. CDR3s include the opening cysteine and the closing phenylalanine or tryptophan. The D gene is left open where the match is weak. Not all rows give a size; the values are once, few, many and, for expanded clones, a class.

cdr3_aa cdr3_nt d_call clone_size j_call v_call
CASSEEGRGGATNEKLFF TGTGCCAGCAGTGAAGAGGGACGGGGAGGGGCAACTAATGAAAAACTGTTTTTT . . TRBJ1-4 TRBV6-1
CASSTYDRGSEQYF TGTGCCAGCAGCACATACGACAGGGGATCCGAGCAGTACTTC TRBD1 . TRBJ2-7 TRBV7-9
CASTGQGVDEQFF TGTGCCTCCACGGGACAGGGGGTGGATGAGCAGTTCTTC TRBD1 . TRBJ2-1 TRBV30
CSGRADEQYF TGCAGCGGCAGGGCTGACGAGCAGTACTTC . . TRBJ2-7 TRBV20-1
CASSLSSRRNQPQHF TGTGCCAGCAGTTTATCTTCCAGGCGCAATCAGCCCCAGCATTTT . few TRBJ1-5 TRBV28
CASSARGLGTDTQYF TGCGCCAGCAGCGCCAGGGGGCTGGGAACAGATACGCAGTATTTT TRBD1 . TRBJ2-3 TRBV5-1
CAWSGGRGAGETQYF TGTGCCTGGAGTGGTGGCAGGGGGGCCGGAGAGACCCAGTACTTC . few TRBJ2-5 TRBV30
CSVRWRSSYEQYF TGCAGCGTTCGGTGGCGGAGCTCCTACGAGCAGTACTTC . . TRBJ2-7 TRBV29-1
CASSSAGGQEWYF TGCGCCAGCAGCTCTGCGGGGGGACAGGAGTGGTATTTT . few TRBJ2-3 TRBV5-1
CSAMSHYEQYF TGCAGTGCTATGTCCCACTACGAGCAGTACTTC . . TRBJ2-7 TRBV20-1
CASSILAAGANVLTF TGTGCCAGTAGTATCCTAGCAGCTGGGGCCAACGTCCTGACTTTC . . TRBJ2-6 TRBV19
CASSSGRGGNEQFF TGCGCCAGCAGCTCGGGGCGGGGAGGTAATGAGCAGTTCTTC . . TRBJ2-1 TRBV5-1
CASSMGQENEQFF TGTGCCAGCAGCATGGGACAGGAAAATGAGCAGTTCTTC TRBD1 . TRBJ2-1 TRBV7-2
CAWSVGGSSDTQYF TGTGCCTGGAGTGTAGGCGGGAGTTCTGATACGCAGTATTTT TRBD2 few TRBJ2-3 TRBV30
CAWSPGSGNQPQHF TGTGCCTGGAGTCCAGGGTCGGGCAATCAGCCCCAGCATTTT . . TRBJ1-5 TRBV30
CSVGDTLPGETQYF TGCAGCGTGGGAGACACCTTACCTGGAGAGACCCAGTACTTC . . TRBJ2-5 TRBV29-1
CASSLVQATDTQYF TGTGCCAGCAGCTTGGTTCAAGCCACAGATACGCAGTATTTT . few TRBJ2-3 TRBV5-6
CASSYSIKEKLFF TGTGCCAGCAGTTACTCCATAAAGGAAAAACTGTTTTTT . . TRBJ1-4 TRBV6-5
CASSKVGGARSGNTIYF TGTGCCAGCTCTAAAGTGGGGGGCGCAAGGTCTGGAAACACCATATATTTT . once TRBJ1-3 TRBV25-1
CASGNTLEYGYTF TGTGCTAGTGGTAACACTTTAGAGTATGGCTACACCTTC . few TRBJ1-2 TRBV12-5